The T cell receptor beta chain described here comes from a study of T-cell reconstitution after alpha-beta-depleted transplantation in children. Points from the study as a whole: Fresh T-cell production supplied most of the T-cell counts and diversity seen one year after transplant.

Trimming shortened V by 3 bases and J by 4 bases, and 13 bases separated the two germline ends. This CDR3 has 14 residues. Turning to this clonotype: Its antigen is unknown.

As it was prepared, the TCRbeta library received unique molecular identifiers. TCRdb used MiXCR to reprocess the PCR reads, holding one entry per CDR3 protein. Of about a million distinct CDR3 sequences in the sample, roughly 29% were seen once. The clonotype was recovered from a boy under two years old who had a stem cell transplant for SCID, so the T cells may come from the graft donor. The chain is built from TRBV12-3 or TRBV12-4 and TRBJ2-7; TRBD1 might be the D (6 bases). Material: PBMCs, mostly from graft donor cells, obtained 360 days after TCRalphabeta/CD19-depleted stem cell transplant. CDR3 in DNA: TGTGCCAGCAGTTTTCAGGGGTTTACGTACGAGCAGTACTTC. This gives the protein CASSFQGFTYEQYF.